The next 26 T cell receptor beta chains were all read from a single sample in a study of T cells in Graves' hyperthyroidism and ophthalmopathy (dated by TCRdb to the late 2010s). Libraries were constructed by multiplex PCR. TCRdb lists the instrument as Illumina HiSeq 2000. The TCR beta CDR3 regions were amplified from RNA transcripts. A first-round RT-PCR of the TCR CDR3 used the HTBI primer set with the Qiagen OneStep RT-PCR kit. The raw public reads went through TCRdb reprocessing: fastp at Q25, MiXCR clone calling, in-frame beta chains kept. Here each entry gathers all rows of one CDR3 protein and keeps the most common genes and DNA. The sample yields over 500,000 distinct CDR3 sequences; 11% to 15% were counted once. Of the sample, approximately 15% falls within the top ten clones. Sequenced material: blood. The receptors here all came from a woman aged 35 to 49 with Graves' hyperthyroidism.

This clonotype was observed many times. This sequence joins TRBV28 and TRBJ2-7; D may be TRBD2 (6 bases). V was clipped by 5 bases and J by 3 bases, with 17 bases between them. The CDR3 contains 15 residues. Per the germline V gene, CDR1 is MDHEN and CDR2 is SYDVKM. The CDR3 loop reads CASSPSLGGNYEQYF. In nucleotides, the CDR3 is TGTGCCAGCAGTCCCTCTTTGGGGGGAAACTACGAGCAGTACTTC.

V is TRBV28 and J is TRBJ2-4; D might be TRBD1 (5 bases). Germline V gene sequence: CDR1 MDHEN, CDR2 SYDVKM. V was cut by 3 bases and J by 9 bases, with 12 bases left in between. The CDR3 runs to 13 residues. This CDR3 is CASSLGQTAIQYF. For the CDR3, the DNA is TGTGCCAGCAGTTTGGGGCAGACGGCCATTCAGTACTTC.

This clonotype was counted a few times. This chain joins TRBV30 and TRBJ2-2, with 9 positions matching TRBD2. V was clipped by 1 base and J by 0 bases; unmatched bases: 3. The germline V gene encodes CDR1 GTSNPN and CDR2 SVGIG (reference sequence). The CDR3 extends over 16 amino acids. In DNA form, the CDR3 reads TGTGCCTGGAGTGGGGCGGGAGGGACGAACACCGGGGAGCTGTTTTTT. Translated: CAWSGAGGTNTGELFF.

This clonotype was detected ten times or more. CDR3 loop: CASSNVYGYTF. For the CDR3, the DNA is TGTGCCAGCAGTAATGTCTATGGCTACACCTTC. This chain uses TRBV2 with TRBJ1-2; D gene ambiguous. Per the germline V gene, CDR1 is SNHLY and CDR2 is FYNNEI. With 5 bases removed from V and 4 bases from J, the gap between germline ends came to 5 bases. The CDR3 is made up of 11 amino acids.

The gene calls are TRBV5-1 and TRBJ2-3; the match to TRBD2 covers 9 bases. Trimming removed 4 bases from V and 2 bases from J; junction bases left unmatched: 8. Germline lookup yields CDR1 SGHRS and CDR2 YFSETQ. The CDR3 spans 16 residues. The CDR3 DNA is TGCGCCAGCAGCACCGGACTAGCGAGGACCACAGATACGCAGTATTTT. The encoded protein is CASSTGLARTTDTQYF.

The DNA of the CDR3 is TGTGCCATCGAAGGGATAGGAGAGACCCAGTACTTC. Translation: CAIEGIGETQYF. The chain joins TRBV6-1 to TRBJ2-5, with unresolved D. The CDR3 totals 12 residues. Trimming shortened V by 10 bases and J by 4 bases, and 13 bases separated the two germline ends. Germline loops: CDR1 MNHNS, CDR2 SASEGT.

This clonotype was picked up many times. The chain uses TRBV3-1 and TRBJ2-7, with D unresolved. The CDR3 runs to 13 residues. CDR1 is LGHDT and CDR2 is YNNKEL in the germline V gene (reference sequence). V lost 2 bases to trimming and J lost 2 bases, with 7 bases between them. Written as DNA, the CDR3 is TGTGCCAGCAGCCAATCGCAGACCTACGAGCAGTACTTC. Encoded protein: CASSQSQTYEQYF.

This clonotype was seen only a few times. The chain joins TRBV6-1 to TRBJ2-7; D possibly corresponds to TRBD2 (6 bases). Per the germline V gene, CDR1 is MNHNS and CDR2 is SASEGT. The V end lost 6 bases, the J end lost 0 bases, and 12 bases lay between the germline ends. The CDR3 has 14 amino acids. CDR3 amino acids: CASRGTASSYEQYF. The CDR3 region has the DNA TGTGCCAGCAGGGGGACTGCGAGCTCCTACGAGCAGTACTTC.

This clonotype was observed a handful of times. The rearrangement joins TRBV7-9 to TRBJ2-2; D might be TRBD2 (6 bases). This CDR3 region has 15 residues. V was clipped by 8 bases and J by 2 bases, with 15 bases between them. The germline V gene has CDR1 SEHNR and CDR2 FQNEAQ (reference sequence). Here the CDR3 reads CASRLAELNTGELFF. The CDR3 region has the DNA TGTGCCAGCCGGTTAGCGGAGCTCAACACCGGGGAGCTGTTTTTT.

At least ten counts were recorded for this clonotype. V gene TRBV3-1 combines with J gene TRBJ2-7; D gene uncertain. The CDR3 is made up of 13 amino acids. V was cut by 1 base and J by 3 bases, with 7 bases left in between. The germline V gene has CDR1 LGHDT and CDR2 YNNKEL (reference sequence). CDR3 loop: CASSQASDYEQYF. The CDR3, as DNA: TGTGCCAGCAGCCAAGCAAGCGACTACGAGCAGTACTTC.

V gene TRBV28 combines with J gene TRBJ1-3; D unclear. The germline V gene has CDR1 MDHEN and CDR2 SYDVKM. The CDR3 contains 14 residues. The ends were cut back, 5 bases at V and 4 bases at J, with 12 bases in the middle. CDR3 nucleotides: TGTGCCAGCAGTCCCCCCAGCATGGGAAACACCATATATTTT. Residues: CASSPPSMGNTIYF.

CDR3 in DNA: TGCGCCAGCAGCTTGGGACCTCCAGGAACGGCCAACGTCCTGACTTTC. This codes for CASSLGPPGTANVLTF. The chain is built from TRBV5-1 and TRBJ2-6; D is unclear. Germline-derived CDR1 and CDR2 are SGHRS and YFSETQ. Between the trimmed V and J ends, which lost 0 bases and 6 bases, there was a span of 13 bases. The CDR3 spans 16 residues.

This clonotype was seen many times. This chain connects TRBV3-1 to TRBJ1-3, with TRBD1 identical over 8 bases. V shed 4 bases and J 2 bases; nucleotides not matched to a gene: 4. The CDR3 consists of 15 residues. Germline lookup yields CDR1 LGHDT and CDR2 YNNKEL (reference sequence). CDR3 region: CASSPSTGAGNTIYF. The CDR3, as DNA: TGTGCCAGCAGCCCTTCGACAGGGGCTGGAAACACCATATATTTT.

This clonotype was seen ten or more times. V gene TRBV28 combines with J gene TRBJ1-1; D call uncertain. Germline V gene sequence: CDR1 MDHEN, CDR2 SYDVKM. The CDR3 is 13 residues long. Trimming took 7 bases from V and 1 from J, leaving 10 bases between them. CDR3 coding DNA: TGTGCCAGCAACCACGAGGGGAACACTGAAGCTTTCTTT. It yields the protein CASNHEGNTEAFF.

This clonotype was found a few times. The V gene is TRBV7-9, the J gene TRBJ1-2; D is ambiguous. Germline V CDR1 and CDR2: SEHNR, FQNEAQ (reference sequence). The CDR3 loop spans 14 amino acids. Deletions cut 1 base from V and 4 bases from J, with 10 bases between. The CDR3 bases are TGTGCCAGCAGCTTAGAGGTGGCCGTCTATGGCTACACCTTC. It translates to CASSLEVAVYGYTF. Filled out from reference TRBV7-9 and TRBJ1-2, the complete variable domain reads DTGVSQNPRHKITKRGQNVTFRCDPISEHNRLYWYRQTLGQGPEFLTYFQNEAQLEKSRLLSDRFSAERPKGSFSTLEIQRTEQGDSAMYLCASSLEVAVYGYTFGSGTRLTVV.

This clonotype was seen repeatedly, ten times or more. CDR3 sequence: CASRFDGSPGFSYNEQFF. For the CDR3, the DNA is TGTGCCAGCAGGTTTGATGGCTCTCCAGGGTTCTCCTACAATGAGCAGTTCTTC. This rearrangement joins TRBV2 to TRBJ2-1; D possibly corresponds to TRBD1 (5 bases). Trimming shortened V by 6 bases and J by 0 bases, and 21 bases separated the two germline ends. The CDR3 consists of 18 residues. Germline CDR1 SNHLY, CDR2 FYNNEI.

This clonotype was observed many times. The chain's CDR3 is CASSLVVGQGARETQYF. CDR3 nucleotides: TGTGCCAGCAGTTTAGTGGTAGGGCAGGGGGCGCGAGAGACCCAGTACTTC. J is TRBJ2-5 and V is TRBV12-3 or TRBV12-4; TRBD1 matches at 8 bases. This CDR3 contains 17 residues. V lost 1 base and J lost 4; bases outside the gene matches: 11.

This clonotype has ten or more counts. The chain recombines TRBV3-1 with TRBJ1-4, with a weak D call TRBD1 (6 bases). Deletions cut 3 bases from V and 8 bases from J, with 16 bases between. CDR1 LGHDT and CDR2 YNNKEL come from the germline V gene (reference sequence). The CDR3 spans 15 residues. The CDR3 bases are TGTGCCAGCAGCCAGACAAACGGACAGATCGAAAAACTGTTTTTT. Amino acids: CASSQTNGQIEKLFF.

This rearrangement joins TRBV20-1 to TRBJ1-2, with 9 bases fitting TRBD1. The CDR3 is 13 residues long. V trimming: 6 bases; J trimming: 6 bases; junction bases outside the gene matches: 8. Germline assignment: CDR1 DFQATT and CDR2 SNEGSKA (reference sequence). The CDR3, as DNA: TGCAGTGCGACAGGGGGTTTTTTCGATGGCTACACCTTC. Amino acid sequence: CSATGGFFDGYTF.

This clonotype has more than one count but fewer than ten. V usage is TRBV7-6 and J usage is TRBJ2-1, with 11 bases aligning to TRBD1. Looked up from germline, CDR1 is SGHVS and CDR2 is FNYEAQ. This CDR3 has 17 amino acids. With V trimmed by 2 bases and J by 7 bases, 10 bases remained unmatched. The CDR3 nucleotides read TGTGCCAGCAGCTTACCCACCGGACAGGGGGCAGGTAATGAGCAGTTCTTC. Residues: CASSLPTGQGAGNEQFF. Full variable domain (outside the CDR3, taken from reference TRBV7-6 and TRBJ2-1): GAGVSQSPRYKVTKRGQDVALRCDPISGHVSLYWYRQALGQGPEFLTYFNYEAQQDKSGLPNDRFSAERPEGSISTLTIQRTEQRDSAMYRCASSLPTGQGAGNEQFFGPGTRLTVL.

This clonotype was seen many times. The V and J genes are TRBV19 and TRBJ1-5; 7 bases agree with TRBD1. The V and J ends lost 6 bases and 0 bases, in that order; junction bases with no gene match: 8. CDR3 length equals 16 residues. Germline CDR1 reads LNHDA; CDR2 reads SQIVND (reference sequence). In nucleotides, the CDR3 is TGTGCCAGTAGAGTGACAGGGCAGAGTAGCAATCAGCCCCAGCATTTT. Amino acid sequence: CASRVTGQSSNQPQHF.

The table lists this clonotype with a few counts. The rearrangement links TRBV9 to TRBJ2-7; weak D call: TRBD2 (5 bases). The germline V gene has CDR1 SGDLS and CDR2 YYNGEE. This CDR3 spans 16 amino acids. Trimming stripped 3 bases from V and 2 bases from J, with 18 bases between. CDR3 sequence (DNA): TGTGCCAGCAGCGGTGAGGGCAGCTTTTATCCCTACGAGCAGTACTTC. Amino acids: CASSGEGSFYPYEQYF.

In this sample, this clonotype turned up many times. The chain recombines TRBV28 with TRBJ2-7; D gene unclear. Germline V gives CDR1 MDHEN, CDR2 SYDVKM. CDR3 length: 15 amino acids. Trimming stripped 2 bases from V and 4 bases from J, with 15 bases between. The CDR3 nucleotides are TGTGCCAGCAGTTTAAAGAGATCCTCAAGGTACGAGCAGTACTTC. This sequence encodes CASSLKRSSRYEQYF.

There are a few counts of this clonotype. The chain uses TRBV28 and TRBJ2-1; D not certain. V was cut by 4 bases and J by 10 bases, with 8 bases left in between. From germline, CDR1 is MDHEN and CDR2 SYDVKM. This CDR3 has 11 residues. The CDR3 reads CASSSGPEQFF. The CDR3 coding sequence is TGTGCCAGCAGTTCAGGACCCGAGCAGTTCTTC.

Comment on this clonotype: The junction does not match germline at one end; this may be a read error. The chain combines TRBV5-1 with TRBJ2-3, with D maybe TRBD1 (5 bases). Per the germline V gene, CDR1 is SGHRS and CDR2 is YFSETQ. The CDR3 is made up of 15 amino acids. This CDR3 is CASSLDTQSTGTQYF. The CDR3 nucleotides are TGCGCCAGCAGCTTGGACACCCAAAGCACAGGTACGCAGTATTTT.

A word on this clonotype: Given a much more abundant clone one base away, this may be a read error. The chain couples TRBV12-3 or TRBV12-4 to TRBJ2-7, with D possibly matching TRBD2 (6 bases). Trimming cost V 3 bases and J 6 bases, with 9 bases left between them. The CDR3 length is 12 residues. The CDR3 DNA reads TGTGCCAGCAGTTTTGACGGGGGCGAGCAGTACTTC. It yields the protein CASSFDGGEQYF.